These 27 T cell receptor beta chains came from one sample sequenced in a study of blood T cell repertoires in COVID-19. Clones were read by immunoSEQ multiplex PCR, and TCRdb kept only the in-frame ones, dropping some. Of about 270,000 clones in the sample, around 82% were seen once. Specimen: peripheral blood. The receptors shown here come from a woman aged 18 to 35 with acute or convalescent COVID-19.

The V gene is TRBV13, the J gene TRBJ2-7, with 7 bases that match TRBD1. The CDR3 consists of 16 residues. Germline CDR1 reads PRHDT; CDR2 reads FYEKMQ (reference sequence). Germline trimming cut 5 bases from V and 6 bases from J; bases unmatched to any gene: 16. For the CDR3, the DNA is TGTGCCAGCAGCACGCAGGGACAGAGGGGAAAGGGCGAGCAGTACTTC. Encoded protein: CASSTQGQRGKGEQYF.

As regards this clone: The junction departs from the called germline gene at one end, perhaps through a read error. This chain connects TRBV6-1 to TRBJ2-2; D gene uncertain. Germline V gene sequence: CDR1 MNHNS, CDR2 SASEGT. The CDR3 spans 13 residues. The CDR3 DNA follows: TGTGCGAGCAGTGAACCAAACACCGGGGAGCTGTTTTTT. Amino acid sequence: CASSEPNTGELFF.

The V gene is TRBV5-1, the J gene TRBJ2-5; 8 bases fit TRBD1. Germline V gene lookup returns CDR1 SGHRS and CDR2 YFSETQ. Trimming removed 3 bases from V and 4 bases from J; junction bases left unmatched: 11. This CDR3 spans 16 amino acids. The CDR3, as DNA: TGCGCCAGCAGCTCTGGACAGGGAGGTGTAGGAGAGACCCAGTACTTC. This codes for CASSSGQGGVGETQYF.

The rearrangement joins TRBV18 to TRBJ2-1, with TRBD2 as a possible D gene (6 bases). CDR3 length: 16 amino acids. Trimming pared 0 bases from V and 4 bases from J, leaving 13 bases between. The germline CDR1 and CDR2 sequences are KGHSH and LQKENI. The CDR3 here is CASSPPGLSGYNEQFF. CDR3 nucleotide sequence: TGTGCCAGCTCACCACCGGGACTCTCTGGGTACAATGAGCAGTTCTTC.

The chain is built from TRBV24-1 and TRBJ1-1, with D perhaps TRBD1 (6 bases). The germline V gene has CDR1 KGHDR and CDR2 SFDVKD. V dropped 3 bases and J dropped 10 bases, with 14 bases sitting between them. This CDR3 is built from 13 residues. The CDR3 DNA reads as TGTGCCACCAGTGATGCCACAGGGTATTCAGCTTTCTTT. Translation gives CATSDATGYSAFF.

This sequence joins TRBV7-2 and TRBJ2-1, with 8 bases aligning to TRBD1. V was clipped by 6 bases and J by 9 bases; unmatched bases: 10. The CDR3 has 14 amino acids. Germline CDR1 reads SGHTA; CDR2 reads FQGNSA. The chain's CDR3 is CASRRDRRGFEQFF. CDR3 sequence (DNA): TGTGCCAGCAGACGGGACAGGAGGGGTTTTGAGCAGTTCTTC.

A few counts support this clone. This sequence joins TRBV7-9 and TRBJ2-5, with D hard to call. In germline, CDR1 is SEHNR, CDR2 FQNEAQ (reference sequence). Trimming stripped 2 bases from V and 5 bases from J, with 9 bases between. The CDR3 runs 13 residues. The CDR3 DNA follows: TGTGCCAGCAGCTTACCCCCACACGAGACCCAGTACTTC. Protein sequence: CASSLPPHETQYF.

The gene calls are TRBV5-4 and TRBJ2-1; possible D gene TRBD1, 6 bases. The CDR3 is made up of 15 amino acids. The V gene's germline CDR1 is SGHNT and CDR2 YYREEE (reference sequence). V lost 0 bases and J lost 5, with 12 bases in between. CDR3 sequence: CASSLAGAYNNEQFF. Written as DNA, the CDR3 is TGTGCCAGCAGCTTGGCAGGGGCCTACAACAATGAGCAGTTCTTC.

This clone has just a few counts. V usage is TRBV19 and J usage is TRBJ1-1; possible D gene TRBD1, 5 bases. Trimming pared 4 bases from V and 5 bases from J, leaving 17 bases between. The CDR3 runs 15 residues. CDR1 and CDR2 (germline): LNHDA, SQIVND (reference sequence). CDR3 in amino acids: CASSTSRVGMTEAFF. Here the CDR3 DNA reads TGTGCCAGTAGTACCTCCAGGGTAGGTATGACTGAAGCTTTCTTT.

V gene TRBV7-2 combines with J gene TRBJ2-7; D is ambiguous. Per germline, CDR1 SGHTA and CDR2 FQGNSA. This CDR3 comprises 12 residues. Between the trimmed V and J ends, which lost 1 base and 2 bases, there was a span of 3 bases. CDR3: CASSLVTYEQYF. For the CDR3, the DNA is TGTGCCAGCAGCTTAGTTACCTACGAGCAGTACTTC.

The gene calls are TRBV9 and TRBJ2-7, with 15 bases lining up with TRBD2. The CDR3 is 17 residues long. The V and J ends lost 1 base and 6 bases, in that order; junction bases with no gene match: 8. The V gene's germline CDR1 is SGDLS and CDR2 YYNGEE. CDR3 region: CASSVSPGGLAGGEQYF. CDR3 DNA sequence: TGTGCCAGCAGCGTATCCCCCGGGGGACTAGCGGGAGGCGAGCAGTACTTC.

The chain combines TRBV30 with TRBJ2-7, with 9 bases identical to TRBD1. Germline V CDR1 and CDR2: GTSNPN, SVGIG (reference sequence). V shed 1 base, J shed 4 bases, and the junction held 8 bases outside the gene matches. The CDR3 has 15 amino acids. CDR3 in DNA: TGTGCCTGGAGTGACCGGGACAGGGTTACTTACGAGCAGTACTTC. This sequence encodes CAWSDRDRVTYEQYF.

The rearrangement uses TRBV25-1 and TRBJ2-5; tentative D call: TRBD1 (7 bases). The germline V gene has CDR1 MGHDK and CDR2 SYGVNS. V dropped 7 bases and J dropped 4 bases, with 25 bases sitting between them. The CDR3 contains 17 residues. Here the CDR3 DNA reads TGTGCCAGCACCTCAGGGGGAGGTGGGGCCGCGGGAGAGACCCAGTACTTC. The encoded protein is CASTSGGGGAAGETQYF.

J is TRBJ1-2 and V is TRBV12-3 or TRBV12-4; 10 bases align to TRBD1. Trimming took 5 bases from V and 7 from J; bases not matched to a gene: 4. The CDR3 extends over 13 amino acids. The CDR3 protein is CASSTRDRGGYTF. DNA of the CDR3: TGTGCCAGCAGTACCCGGGACAGGGGTGGCTACACCTTC.

This chain uses TRBV30 with TRBJ1-1; the D is unclear. V gave up 3 bases and J gave up 7 bases, with 9 bases separating them. The CDR3 extends over 11 amino acids. Germline V CDR1 and CDR2: GTSNPN, SVGIG (reference sequence). CDR3 protein: CAWSINFEAFF. CDR3 in DNA: TGTGCCTGGAGCATCAACTTTGAAGCTTTCTTT.

The chain uses TRBV19 and TRBJ2-2; D perhaps matches TRBD2 (5 bases). The V end lost 3 bases, the J end lost 3 bases, and 23 bases lay between the germline ends. The CDR3 contains 19 residues. Per germline, CDR1 LNHDA and CDR2 SQIVND (reference sequence). CDR3 residues: CASSISRLFEGDDTGELFF. Written as DNA, the CDR3 is TGTGCCAGTAGTATCTCCCGGCTTTTCGAGGGAGACGACACCGGGGAGCTGTTTTTT.

The CDR3 here is CASSSGARSRTGELFF. The DNA of the CDR3 is TGTGCCAGCAGTTCGGGAGCTAGGTCTCGGACCGGGGAGCTGTTTTTT. V is TRBV27 and J is TRBJ2-2, with a tentative D call TRBD2 (6 bases). The CDR3 covers 16 residues. Germline assignment: CDR1 MNHEY and CDR2 SMNVEV (reference sequence). Trimming removed 4 bases at V and 5 bases at J, with 17 bases between.

This chain connects TRBV19 to TRBJ1-1; 7 nucleotides align to TRBD1. The CDR3 runs to 14 residues. Germline V CDR1 and CDR2: LNHDA, SQIVND (reference sequence). V lost 6 bases, J lost 8 bases, and 12 bases stayed unmatched. The CDR3 nucleotides are TGTGCCAGTAGACCCACAGGGACAGCCACAGAAGCTTTCTTT. Translated: CASRPTGTATEAFF.

The chain has TRBV27 and TRBJ1-2; possibly TRBD1 for D (6 bases). The CDR3 length is 16 residues. The germline V gene encodes CDR1 MNHEY and CDR2 SMNVEV (reference sequence). Trimming removed 1 base at V and 8 bases at J, with 20 bases between. CDR3 in amino acids: CASSLLDPDQGLGYTF. The CDR3 DNA follows: TGTGCCAGCAGTTTATTGGATCCTGACCAGGGGTTAGGCTACACCTTC.

This clone was seen a single time. The chain links TRBV19 to TRBJ1-2; possibly TRBD1 for D (5 bases). With 3 bases removed from V and 6 bases from J, the gap between germline ends came to 11 bases. This CDR3 contains 13 residues. The germline V gene has CDR1 LNHDA and CDR2 SQIVND (reference sequence). The CDR3 nucleotides are TGTGCCAGTAGTATCGGCAGGGCGGATGGCTACACCTTC. Its translation: CASSIGRADGYTF.

V is TRBV6-5 and J is TRBJ1-2; D is undetermined. This CDR3 region has 13 residues. The V and J ends lost 6 bases and 3 bases respectively, with 11 bases between them. CDR1 MNHEY and CDR2 SVGAGI come from the germline V gene. CDR3 residues: CASSRNGDYGYTF. The CDR3, as DNA: TGTGCCAGCAGCCGCAACGGGGACTATGGCTACACCTTC.

J is TRBJ2-1 and V is TRBV19; D not resolved. The V gene lost 2 bases and the J gene lost 8 bases, with 7 bases spanning the gap. CDR1 is LNHDA, CDR2 SQIVND, per germline (reference sequence). The CDR3 is 12 amino acids. The CDR3 here is CASSIRVDEQFF. The CDR3 coding sequence is TGTGCCAGTAGTATACGAGTGGATGAGCAGTTCTTC.

The chain employs TRBV12-5 and TRBJ2-3, with a tentative D call TRBD2 (6 bases). This CDR3 is built from 17 residues. Germline CDR1 is LGHNT and CDR2 is FRNRAP. Trimming removed 1 base at V and 9 bases at J, with 23 bases between. The DNA of the CDR3 is TGTGCTAGTGGTTTGGGGACTACCCTAGTCCCGTTAGTAACGCAGTATTTT. It is translated as CASGLGTTLVPLVTQYF.

In this sample, this clone turned up once. The chain has TRBV19 and TRBJ1-2, with 12 nucleotides matching TRBD1. Looked up from germline, CDR1 is LNHDA and CDR2 is SQIVND (reference sequence). CDR3 length equals 16 residues. J was trimmed by 5 bases and V by 7 bases; bases with no gene match: 11. In DNA, the CDR3 is TGTGCCAGTACCGCCCCCGGGACAGGGGGCCGGTATGGCTACACCTTC. Translating it yields CASTAPGTGGRYGYTF.

V and J are TRBV7-9 and TRBJ1-3; 7 bases align to TRBD1. The germline V gene has CDR1 SEHNR and CDR2 FQNEAQ (reference sequence). The CDR3 runs 15 residues. Unmatched junction bases numbered 7, after V lost 1 base and J lost 7 bases. CDR3 amino acids: CASSLGQGLLNTIYF. The CDR3 DNA sequence: TGTGCCAGCAGCTTAGGACAGGGACTTCTGAACACCATATATTTT. The entire variable domain, with the rest obtained from reference TRBV7-9 and TRBJ1-3, is as follows: DTGVSQNPRHKITKRGQNVTFRCDPISEHNRLYWYRQTLGQGPEFLTYFQNEAQLEKSRLLSDRFSAERPKGSFSTLEIQRTEQGDSAMYLCASSLGQGLLNTIYFGEGSWLTVV.

The chain employs TRBV27 and TRBJ2-7; D unresolved. The CDR3 has 14 residues. CDR1 is MNHEY and CDR2 is SMNVEV in the germline V gene (reference sequence). V was shortened by 10 bases and J by 1 base, with 17 bases between the two germline ends. DNA for the CDR3: TGTGCCACCCTAAAGTGGCCGGGTTCCTACGAGCAGTACTTC. It specifies CATLKWPGSYEQYF.

The chain combines TRBV30 with TRBJ2-3; no clear D. The V and J ends lost 3 bases and 4 bases respectively, with 8 bases between them. The CDR3 contains 12 residues. Germline V lookup: CDR1 GTSNPN, CDR2 SVGIG (reference sequence). In nucleotides, the CDR3 is TGTGCCTGGAGCCGTACGGCAGATACGCAGTATTTT. Translating gives CAWSRTADTQYF.